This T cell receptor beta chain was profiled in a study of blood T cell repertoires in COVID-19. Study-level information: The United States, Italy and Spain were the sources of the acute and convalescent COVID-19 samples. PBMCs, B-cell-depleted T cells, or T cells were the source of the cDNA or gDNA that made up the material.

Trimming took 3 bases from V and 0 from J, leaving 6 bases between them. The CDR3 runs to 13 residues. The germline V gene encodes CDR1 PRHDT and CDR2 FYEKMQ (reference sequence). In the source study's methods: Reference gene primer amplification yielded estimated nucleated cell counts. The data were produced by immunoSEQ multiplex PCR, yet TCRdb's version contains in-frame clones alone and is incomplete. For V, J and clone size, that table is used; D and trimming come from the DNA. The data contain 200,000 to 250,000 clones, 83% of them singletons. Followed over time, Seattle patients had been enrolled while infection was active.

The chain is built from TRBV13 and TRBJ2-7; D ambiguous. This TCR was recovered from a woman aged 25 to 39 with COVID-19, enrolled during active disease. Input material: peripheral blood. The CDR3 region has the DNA TGTGCCAGCAGCTTCGCGAACTCCTACGAGCAGTACTTC. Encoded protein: CASSFANSYEQYF.